This T cell receptor (beta chain) was observed in a study of blood T cell repertoires in COVID-19. Study context: Acute and convalescent COVID-19 samples came from the United States, Italy and Spain. T cells, B-cell-depleted T cells, or PBMCs supplied cDNA or gDNA.

Authors' analysis steps: How many nucleated cells were present was estimated from reference gene primer amplification. This table comes from immunoSEQ multiplex PCR, and its TCRdb copy is limited to in-frame clones, with some not included. The V and J calls and clone size are taken from that table; D and trimming were inferred from the DNA. The sample consists of 65,000 to 75,000 clones, approximately 83% of them appearing once. V lost 0 bases and J lost 0, with 17 bases in between. The CDR3 is made up of 18 amino acids. The chain carries TRBV23-1 and TRBJ2-5; D is possibly TRBD1 (5 bases). TRBV23-1 qualifies as an ORF whose function is uncertain. This receptor was obtained from an elderly man with acute or convalescent COVID-19. The specimen was peripheral blood. CDR3 DNA: TGCGCCAGCAGTCAATCCGACAGCGCAGTTGAATACCAAGAGACCCAGTACTTC. As protein: CASSQSDSAVEYQETQYF.